The 19 T cell receptor beta chains reported below all come from one sample, sequenced in a study of blood T cell repertoires in COVID-19 (TCRdb year 2020). The library was built by means of the immunoSEQ multiplex PCR assay. TCRdb retrieved this table from immuneACCESS and kept in-frame rearrangements only. Not all clones are present; in checked studies, unresolved V genes account for under half, and no reason is known for the remainder. The sample table lists around 170,000 clones, over 80% of them with a count of one. The ten largest clones take up 6% to 7% of the sample. Material: peripheral blood. The source is a woman aged 40 to 50 with acute or convalescent COVID-19.

This sequence joins TRBV5-1 and TRBJ1-5, with TRBD1 matching over 10 bases. The CDR3 runs 15 residues. Germline V lookup: CDR1 SGHRS, CDR2 YFSETQ. V trimming: 3 bases; J trimming: 2 bases; junction bases outside the gene matches: 2. The CDR3 nucleotides read TGCGCCAGCAGCTCCGGGACAGGGGGCAATCAGCCCCAGCATTTT. This translates into CASSSGTGGNQPQHF. Using reference TRBV5-1 and TRBJ1-5 for the parts outside the CDR3, the full variable domain is KAGVTQTPRYLIKTRGQQVTLSCSPISGHRSVSWYQQTPGQGLQFLFEYFSETQRNKGNFPGRFSGRQFSNSRSEMNVSTLELGDSALYLCASSSGTGGNQPQHFGDGTRLSIL.

A few counts support this clone. The chain couples TRBV7-6 to TRBJ2-1; TRBD2 aligns across 10 bases. The CDR3 extends over 16 amino acids. V was pared by 0 bases and J by 7 bases, with 6 bases of the junction left unmatched. The V gene's germline CDR1 is SGHVS and CDR2 FNYEAQ. Here the CDR3 DNA reads TGTGCCAGCAGCTTAGCGAGTAGCGGGGGGTGGAATGAGCAGTTCTTC. Translating it yields CASSLASSGGWNEQFF.

The gene calls are TRBV7-9 and TRBJ2-2; a weak D match, TRBD2 (5 bases). The V and J ends lost 7 bases and 3 bases respectively, with 12 bases between them. Looked up from germline, CDR1 is SEHNR and CDR2 is FQNEAQ (reference sequence). The CDR3 totals 14 residues. CDR3 region: CASKDGVDTGELFF. The DNA for the CDR3 is TGTGCCAGCAAGGACGGGGTGGACACCGGGGAGCTGTTTTTT.

The chain employs TRBV18 and TRBJ2-1; possible D gene TRBD2, 5 bases. The CDR3 runs to 15 residues. The germline V gene has CDR1 KGHSH and CDR2 LQKENI. V lost 1 base and J 7 bases, leaving 14 bases between the germline ends. The DNA of the CDR3 is TGTGCCAGCTCACCACAACTAGGTGGTTTTAATGAGCAGTTCTTC. Its translation is CASSPQLGGFNEQFF.

CDR3: CASSSARRVGQETQYF. In DNA form, the CDR3 reads TGTGCCAGCAGTTCGGCAAGGAGGGTAGGGCAAGAGACCCAGTACTTC. This rearrangement joins TRBV28 to TRBJ2-5, with D possibly TRBD2 on 6 matching bases. Trimming shortened V by 4 bases and J by 2 bases, and 17 bases separated the two germline ends. This CDR3 comprises 16 residues. The germline V gene encodes CDR1 MDHEN and CDR2 SYDVKM.

The gene calls are TRBV27 and TRBJ2-1; TRBD2 might be the D (6 bases). This CDR3 has 17 residues. Germline V lookup: CDR1 MNHEY, CDR2 SMNVEV (reference sequence). The germline V and J ends were trimmed by 3 bases and 4 bases, with 19 bases remaining between them. In DNA, the CDR3 is TGTGCCAGCAGTTTTATGCGGCGGGCGGGGCCATACAATGAGCAGTTCTTC. Protein: CASSFMRRAGPYNEQFF.

The rearrangement uses TRBV3-1 (or the pseudogene TRBV3-2) and TRBJ1-2, with 8 bases aligning to TRBD1. Per the germline V gene, CDR1 is LGHDT and CDR2 is YNNKEL (reference sequence). The CDR3 has 14 amino acids. J was trimmed by 6 bases and V by 6 bases; bases with no gene match: 9. CDR3 bases: TGTGCCAGCAGTTTCGGACAGGGAGGGGATGGCTACACCTTC. Its protein is CASSFGQGGDGYTF.

The chain has TRBV28 and TRBJ2-1, with TRBD2 matching over 8 bases. The CDR3 extends over 15 amino acids. CDR1 MDHEN and CDR2 SYDVKM come from the germline V gene. Unmatched junction bases numbered 9, after V lost 6 bases and J lost 5 bases. CDR3 residues: CASSWRGELHNEQFF. The DNA of the CDR3 is TGTGCCAGCAGCTGGCGGGGGGAACTTCACAATGAGCAGTTCTTC.

CDR3 residues: CASSYRGMPGANVLTF. CDR3 nucleotides: TGTGCCAGCAGTTACAGGGGGATGCCTGGGGCCAACGTCCTGACTTTC. The chain combines TRBV6-2 or TRBV6-3 with TRBJ2-6; a possible D gene is TRBD1 (6 bases). Germline-derived CDR1 and CDR2 are MNHEY and SVGEGT. The CDR3 totals 16 residues. V was clipped by 2 bases and J by 2 bases, with 10 bases between them.

The chain recombines TRBV10-3 with TRBJ2-5; 11 bases are a match to TRBD2. This CDR3 has 14 amino acids. CDR1 and CDR2 (germline): ENHRY, SYGVKD. The V gene end was trimmed by 11 bases and the J gene end by 5 bases; junction bases not matched to a gene: 10. This CDR3 is CAEPTSGVVETQYF. In nucleotides, the CDR3 is TGTGCCGAGCCGACTAGCGGGGTGGTGGAGACCCAGTACTTC.

V and J are TRBV27 and TRBJ2-2, with 8 bases fitting TRBD1. Germline trimming cut 6 bases from V and 5 bases from J; bases unmatched to any gene: 20. Germline V gives CDR1 MNHEY, CDR2 SMNVEV (reference sequence). The CDR3 loop spans 19 amino acids. CDR3 nucleotide sequence: TGTGCCAGCAGGCCCCCCTTATGGGGTCAGGGGGCGGGAACCGGGGAGCTGTTTTTT. It codes for CASRPPLWGQGAGTGELFF.

V gene TRBV5-1 combines with J gene TRBJ2-2; 11 bases are shared with TRBD2. The CDR3 is 16 residues long. From germline, CDR1 is SGHRS and CDR2 YFSETQ. With 4 bases clipped from V and 2 bases from J, the junction kept 4 bases outside the gene matches. CDR3: CASSPLAGGNTGELFF. Written as DNA, the CDR3 is TGCGCCAGCAGCCCGCTAGCGGGGGGCAACACCGGGGAGCTGTTTTTT.

The rearrangement joins TRBV6-1 to TRBJ2-7, with D possibly matching TRBD2 (6 bases). Germline CDR1 reads MNHNS; CDR2 reads SASEGT. The CDR3 totals 14 residues. With 0 bases removed from V and 3 bases from J, the gap between germline ends came to 9 bases. The CDR3 coding sequence is TGTGCCAGCAGTGAAGCTTCGGGGGACTACGAGCAGTACTTC. It specifies CASSEASGDYEQYF.

The J gene is TRBJ1-1, the V gene TRBV20-1; D not resolved. From germline, CDR1 is DFQATT and CDR2 SNEGSKA (reference sequence). This CDR3 is built from 11 residues. V lost 6 bases, J lost 11 bases, and 16 bases lay in between. The CDR3 loop is CSAPSVRAAFF. CDR3 coding DNA: TGCAGTGCCCCTAGCGTGAGGGCGGCTTTCTTT.

This chain uses TRBV5-3 with TRBJ2-3; D remains ambiguous. TRBV5-3 is assigned to the ORF class and has an uncertain function. CDR3 size: 13 residues. The V and J ends lost 1 base and 6 bases respectively, with 9 bases between them. Here the CDR3 DNA reads TGTGCCAGAAGCTTGTGGTTTGAGGATACGCAGTATTTT. Its protein product is CARSLWFEDTQYF.

The rearrangement joins TRBV5-4 to TRBJ2-5, with TRBD1 matching over 7 bases. Germline V CDR1 and CDR2: SGHNT, YYREEE (reference sequence). This CDR3 spans 12 amino acids. The V and J ends lost 7 bases and 4 bases, in that order; junction bases with no gene match: 4. CDR3 nucleotides: TGTGCCAGCGGACAGGCGGTAGAGACCCAGTACTTC. Its protein is CASGQAVETQYF.

The chain has TRBV24-1 and TRBJ2-1; 12 bases fit TRBD2. The CDR3 is 18 amino acids. Trimming took 4 bases from V and 5 from J; bases not matched to a gene: 11. Germline V lookup: CDR1 KGHDR, CDR2 SFDVKD. For the CDR3, the DNA is TGTGCCACCAGTGACCCAATGACTAGCGGGAGCCTCCACAATGAGCAGTTCTTC. Translating it yields CATSDPMTSGSLHNEQFF.

The genes are TRBV11-1 and TRBJ1-6, with TRBD1 matching 10 bases. The CDR3 has 18 amino acids. With V trimmed by 0 bases and J by 9 bases, 11 bases remained unmatched. Germline CDR1 and CDR2: SGHAT and FQDESV (reference sequence). The CDR3 is CASSLAGQGPTRGSPLHF. The CDR3 DNA reads as TGTGCCAGCAGCTTAGCGGGACAGGGGCCCACACGGGGTTCACCCCTCCACTTT.

V and J are TRBV9 and TRBJ2-7; TRBD2 aligns across 8 bases. V trimming: 3 bases; J trimming: 0 bases; junction bases outside the gene matches: 5. The length of the CDR3 is 15 residues. The V gene's germline CDR1 is SGDLS and CDR2 YYNGEE. CDR3: CASSEGLGLSYEQYF. The CDR3 bases are TGTGCCAGCAGCGAGGGACTAGGCCTCTCCTACGAGCAGTACTTC.